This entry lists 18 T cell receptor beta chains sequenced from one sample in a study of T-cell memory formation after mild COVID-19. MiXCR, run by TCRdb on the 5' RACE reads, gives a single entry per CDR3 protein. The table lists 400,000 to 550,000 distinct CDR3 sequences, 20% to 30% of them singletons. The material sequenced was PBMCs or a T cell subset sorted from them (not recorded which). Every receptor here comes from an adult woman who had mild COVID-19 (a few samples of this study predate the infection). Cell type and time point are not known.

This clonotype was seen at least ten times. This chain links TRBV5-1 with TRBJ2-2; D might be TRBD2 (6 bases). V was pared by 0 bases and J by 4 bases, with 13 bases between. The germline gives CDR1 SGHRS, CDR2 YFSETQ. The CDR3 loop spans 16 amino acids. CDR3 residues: CASSLDGGLSTGELFF. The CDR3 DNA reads TGCGCCAGCAGCTTGGATGGAGGGTTGAGCACCGGGGAGCTGTTTTTT. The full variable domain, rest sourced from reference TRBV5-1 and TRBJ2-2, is KAGVTQTPRYLIKTRGQQVTLSCSPISGHRSVSWYQQTPGQGLQFLFEYFSETQRNKGNFPGRFSGRQFSNSRSEMNVSTLELGDSALYLCASSLDGGLSTGELFFGEGSRLTVL.

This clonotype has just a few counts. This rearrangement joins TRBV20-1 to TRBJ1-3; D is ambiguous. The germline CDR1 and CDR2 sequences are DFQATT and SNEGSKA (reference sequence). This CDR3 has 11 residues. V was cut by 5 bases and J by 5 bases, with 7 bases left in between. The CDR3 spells CSAFARNTIYF. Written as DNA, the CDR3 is TGCAGTGCTTTTGCTCGAAACACCATATATTTT.

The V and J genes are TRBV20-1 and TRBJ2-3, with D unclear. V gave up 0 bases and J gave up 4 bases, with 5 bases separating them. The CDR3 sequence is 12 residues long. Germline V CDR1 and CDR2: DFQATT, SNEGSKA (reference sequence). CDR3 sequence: CSARDFADTQYF. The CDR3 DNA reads TGCAGTGCTAGAGATTTCGCAGATACGCAGTATTTT.

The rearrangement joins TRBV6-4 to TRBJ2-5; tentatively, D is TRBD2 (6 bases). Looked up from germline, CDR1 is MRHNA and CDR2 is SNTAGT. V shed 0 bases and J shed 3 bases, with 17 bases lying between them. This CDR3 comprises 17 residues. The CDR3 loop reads CASSDSRRESPKETQYF. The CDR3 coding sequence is TGTGCCAGCAGTGACTCGAGACGGGAGTCTCCAAAAGAGACCCAGTACTTC.

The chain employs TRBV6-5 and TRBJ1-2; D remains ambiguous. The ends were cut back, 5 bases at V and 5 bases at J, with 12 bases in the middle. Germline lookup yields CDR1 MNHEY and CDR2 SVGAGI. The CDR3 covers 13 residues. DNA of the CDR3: TGTGCCAGCAGTACCGGACGGCTGTATGGCTACACCTTC. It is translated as CASSTGRLYGYTF.

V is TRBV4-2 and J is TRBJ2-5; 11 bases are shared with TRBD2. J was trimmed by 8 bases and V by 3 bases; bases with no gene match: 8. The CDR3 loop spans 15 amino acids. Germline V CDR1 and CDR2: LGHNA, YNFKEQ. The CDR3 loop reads CASSHPSGGTATQYF. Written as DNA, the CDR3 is TGTGCCAGCAGCCACCCTAGCGGGGGGACCGCCACCCAGTACTTC.

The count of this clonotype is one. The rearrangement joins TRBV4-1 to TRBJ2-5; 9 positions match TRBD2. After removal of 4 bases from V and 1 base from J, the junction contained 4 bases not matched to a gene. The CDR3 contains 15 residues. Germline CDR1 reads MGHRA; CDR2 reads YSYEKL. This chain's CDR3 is CASSRGGASQETQYF. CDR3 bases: TGCGCCAGCAGCCGCGGGGGGGCCTCCCAAGAGACCCAGTACTTC.

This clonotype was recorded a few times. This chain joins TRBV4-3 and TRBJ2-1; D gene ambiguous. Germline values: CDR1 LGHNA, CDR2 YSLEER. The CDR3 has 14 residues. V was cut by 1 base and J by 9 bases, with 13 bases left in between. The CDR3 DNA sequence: TGCGCCAGCAGCCAAGCTACCGGTCGGCGTGAGCAGTTCTTC. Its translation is CASSQATGRREQFF.

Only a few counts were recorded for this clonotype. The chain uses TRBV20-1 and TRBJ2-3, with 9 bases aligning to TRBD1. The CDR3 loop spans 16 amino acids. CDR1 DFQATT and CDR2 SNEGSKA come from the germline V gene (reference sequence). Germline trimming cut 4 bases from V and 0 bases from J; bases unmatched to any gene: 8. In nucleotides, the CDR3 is TGCAGTGCTATTGATACAGGGGGCGGGAGCACAGATACGCAGTATTTT. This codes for CSAIDTGGGSTDTQYF.

The CDR3 nucleotides read TGTGCCACCAGCCCCGGGACGGTCGGAGCCAACGTCCTGACTTTC. Encoded protein: CATSPGTVGANVLTF. The chain has TRBV24-1 and TRBJ2-6, with D tentatively TRBD1 or TRBD2 (5 bases each). The CDR3 runs 15 residues. Germline values: CDR1 KGHDR, CDR2 SFDVKD. Between the trimmed V and J ends, which lost 7 bases and 7 bases, there was a span of 16 bases.

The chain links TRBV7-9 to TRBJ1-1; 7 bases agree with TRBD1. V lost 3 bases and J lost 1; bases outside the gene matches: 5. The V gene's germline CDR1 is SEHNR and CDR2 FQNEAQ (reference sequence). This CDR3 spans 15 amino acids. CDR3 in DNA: TGTGCCAGCAGCTTCGGGACAGACCGGAACACTGAAGCTTTCTTT. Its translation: CASSFGTDRNTEAFF.

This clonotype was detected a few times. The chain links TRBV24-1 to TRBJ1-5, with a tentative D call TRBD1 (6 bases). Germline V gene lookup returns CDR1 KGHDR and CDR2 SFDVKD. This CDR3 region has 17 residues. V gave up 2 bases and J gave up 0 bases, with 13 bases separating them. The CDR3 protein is CATSDSTGNPSNQPQHF. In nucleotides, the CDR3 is TGTGCCACCAGTGATTCCACAGGGAACCCTAGCAATCAGCCCCAGCATTTT.

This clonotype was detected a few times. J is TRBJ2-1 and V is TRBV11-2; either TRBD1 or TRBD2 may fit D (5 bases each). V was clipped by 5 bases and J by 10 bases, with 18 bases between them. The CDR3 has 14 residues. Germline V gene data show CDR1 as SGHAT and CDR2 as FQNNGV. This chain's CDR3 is CASSLGTPHSEQFF. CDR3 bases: TGTGCCAGCAGCCTAGGGACGCCCCATTCAGAGCAGTTCTTC.

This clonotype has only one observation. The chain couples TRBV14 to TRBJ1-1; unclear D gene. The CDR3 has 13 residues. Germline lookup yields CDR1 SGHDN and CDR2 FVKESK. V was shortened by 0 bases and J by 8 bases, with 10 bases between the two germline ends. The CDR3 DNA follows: TGTGCCAGCAGCCAAGACCGCTACCGGGAAGCTTTCTTT. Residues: CASSQDRYREAFF. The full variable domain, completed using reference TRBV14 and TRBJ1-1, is EAGVTQFPSHSVIEKGQTVTLRCDPISGHDNLYWYRRVMGKEIKFLLHFVKESKQDESGMPNNRFLAERTGGTYSTLKVQPAELEDSGVYFCASSQDRYREAFFGQGTRLTVV.

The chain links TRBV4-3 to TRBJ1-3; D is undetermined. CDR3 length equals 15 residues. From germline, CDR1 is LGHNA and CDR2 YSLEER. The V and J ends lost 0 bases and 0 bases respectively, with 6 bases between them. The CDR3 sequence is CASSQDPRSGNTIYF. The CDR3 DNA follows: TGCGCCAGCAGCCAAGATCCCCGCTCTGGAAACACCATATATTTT.

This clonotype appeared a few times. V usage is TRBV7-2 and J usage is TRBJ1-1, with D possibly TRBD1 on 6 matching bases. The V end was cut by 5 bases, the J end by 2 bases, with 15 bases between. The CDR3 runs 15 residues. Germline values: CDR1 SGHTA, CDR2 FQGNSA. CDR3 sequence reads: CASSLHRDENTEAFF. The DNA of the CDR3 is TGTGCCAGCAGCCTTCACAGGGACGAAAACACTGAAGCTTTCTTT.

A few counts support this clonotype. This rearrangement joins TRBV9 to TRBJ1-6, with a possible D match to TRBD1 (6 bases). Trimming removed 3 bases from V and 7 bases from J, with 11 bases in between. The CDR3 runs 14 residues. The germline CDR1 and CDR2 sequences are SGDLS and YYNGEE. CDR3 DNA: TGTGCCAGCAGCGAGGGGGGGGGAAATTCACCCCTCCACTTT. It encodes CASSEGGGNSPLHF. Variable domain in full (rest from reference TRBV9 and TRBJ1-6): DSGVTQTPKHLITATGQRVTLRCSPRSGDLSVYWYQQSLDQGLQFLIQYYNGEERAKGNILERFSAQQFPDLHSELNLSSLELGDSALYFCASSEGGGNSPLHFGNGTRLTVT.

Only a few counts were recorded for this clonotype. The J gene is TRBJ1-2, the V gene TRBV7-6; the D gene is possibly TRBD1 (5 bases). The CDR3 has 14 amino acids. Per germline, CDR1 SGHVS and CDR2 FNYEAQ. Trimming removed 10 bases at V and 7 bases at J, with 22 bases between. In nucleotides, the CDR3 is TGTGCCACCACTCAAGACCCGGGGCTGGGTGGCTACACCTTC. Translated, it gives CATTQDPGLGGYTF.